Below, one TCR beta chain is given with its context. Its antigen is unidentified. The entry originates in a study of blood T cells in healthy people across ages. Overall study results and limits: Using unsorted PBMCs precluded a conclusive naive versus antigen-experienced comparison. Per million T cells, the diversity of TCR beta decreased roughly linearly as age advanced.

The use of a sample-barcoded 5' primer and a J-beta primer mix characterized a second PCR of roughly 6 to 12 cycles. Each TCR beta cDNA got a 12-nucleotide random molecular identifier. TCRdb recomputed calls from the 5' RACE reads with MiXCR, one row per CDR3 protein. The sample shows 800,000 to 950,000 distinct CDR3 sequences, just under 30% of them seen only once. Germline V lookup: CDR1 SGHDN, CDR2 FVKESK. The CDR3 extends over 17 amino acids. Trimming cost V 2 bases and J 7 bases; bases outside gene matches: 12. These data were likewise used in another study, on T cells of mothers and their children. That source notes: Researchers found no T cell clones that were persistent and microchimeric.

The sequenced material came from blood. The chain recombines TRBV14 with TRBJ2-1, with 9 bases lining up with TRBD2. This TCR was sampled from a woman in her 40s in good health. CDR3: CASSQPAGGRVANEQFF. DNA for the CDR3: TGTGCCAGCAGCCAACCAGCGGGGGGCAGGGTAGCAAATGAGCAGTTCTTC.